This TCR beta chain was recovered during a study of shared T cell receptors in the human thymus. Profiling relied on immunoSEQ multiplex PCR, and the TCRdb table lists in-frame clones only, not all of them. Of roughly 660,000 clones detected, 88% appear once; the ten largest clones hold roughly 0.0097%. CDR3 length: 14 amino acids. Germline CDR1 is MNHEY and CDR2 is SMNVEV (reference sequence). V lost 9 bases, J lost 3 bases, and 16 bases lay in between. The data were also submitted as part of a second study, on human thymus T cells. As reported in that work: Healthy Finnish infants undergoing corrective surgery for congenital heart defects provided the donor material. In corrective heart surgery, resections were taken, and these provided the thymus tissue. Both thymic and peripheral blood repertoires showed apparently biased V and J usage. Related research described strongly overlapping thymic repertoires in unrelated people.

The chain recombines TRBV27 with TRBJ2-3, with D possibly TRBD2 on 5 matching bases. The sequence was obtained from a boy in the first two years of life with a congenital heart defect. The material sequenced was thymocytes. In nucleotides, the CDR3 is TGTGCCAGTCCCCTTGGGGAGTCGACAGATACGCAGTATTTT. Translated, it gives CASPLGESTDTQYF.